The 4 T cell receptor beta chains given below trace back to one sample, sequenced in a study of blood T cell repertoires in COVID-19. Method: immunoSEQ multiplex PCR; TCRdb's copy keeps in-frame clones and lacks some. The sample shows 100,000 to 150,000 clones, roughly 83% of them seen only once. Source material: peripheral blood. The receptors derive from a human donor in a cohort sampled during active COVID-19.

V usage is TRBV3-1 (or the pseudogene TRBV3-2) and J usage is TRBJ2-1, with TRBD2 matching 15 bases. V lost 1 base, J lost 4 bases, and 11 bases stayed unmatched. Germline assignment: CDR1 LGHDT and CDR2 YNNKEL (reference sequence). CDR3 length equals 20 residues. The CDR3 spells CASSQVWTSGREGRYNEQFF. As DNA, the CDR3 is TGTGCCAGCAGCCAAGTATGGACTAGCGGGAGGGAAGGGAGATACAATGAGCAGTTCTTC.

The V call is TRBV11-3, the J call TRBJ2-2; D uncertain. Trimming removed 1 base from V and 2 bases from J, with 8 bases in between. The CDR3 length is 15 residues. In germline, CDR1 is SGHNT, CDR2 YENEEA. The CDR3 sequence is CASSLALRNTGELFF. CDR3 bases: TGTGCCAGCAGCTTAGCATTGAGAAACACCGGGGAGCTGTTTTTT.

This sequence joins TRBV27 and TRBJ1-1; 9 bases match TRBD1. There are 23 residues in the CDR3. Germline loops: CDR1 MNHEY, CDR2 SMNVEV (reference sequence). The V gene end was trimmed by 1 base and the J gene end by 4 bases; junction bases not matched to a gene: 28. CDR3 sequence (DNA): TGTGCCAGCAGTTTATTCGGGTGGGCCCAATTCGGGGACAGGGTACAGACGGGCACTGAAGCTTTCTTT. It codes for CASSLFGWAQFGDRVQTGTEAFF.

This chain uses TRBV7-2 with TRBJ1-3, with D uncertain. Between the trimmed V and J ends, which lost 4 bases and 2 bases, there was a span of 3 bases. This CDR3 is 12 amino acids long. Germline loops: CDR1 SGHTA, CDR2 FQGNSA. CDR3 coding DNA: TGTGCCAGCAGCTCTCCTGGAAACACCATATATTTT. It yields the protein CASSSPGNTIYF. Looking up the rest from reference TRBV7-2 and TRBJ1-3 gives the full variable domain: GAGVSQSPSNKVTEKGKDVELRCDPISGHTALYWYRQSLGQGLEFLIYFQGNSAPDKSGLPSDRFSAERTGGSVSTLTIQRTQQEDSAVYLCASSSPGNTIYFGEGSWLTVV.